Detailed here is one TCR beta chain. Its antigen remains unidentified. Base qualities are missing; no much larger clone stands one base away. Per the publication, the time point label means: about 28 days (+/-7) after the second vaccine dose. AZD1222 recipients given second doses at about 4 weeks or at about 12 weeks were pooled, since spike-specific TCR depth and breadth were not found to differ between the two schedules. Vaccinee samples came from UK trials COV001 and COV002, including a single-blind randomized controlled phase 2/3 trial of AZD1222 (ChAdOx1 nCoV-19) in healthy adults. For TCRbeta chain sequencing, PBMC samples were collected from trial participants at day 0 and at day 28 after the second dose. The junction shows trimming of 1 base on V and 6 bases on J, and the gene matches do not reach 3 bases of it. Reading from cysteine to phenylalanine, the CDR3 counts 14 amino acids. The kept DNA is CDR3 alone, 42 bases in frame from the first base. According to the germline V gene (reference sequence), CDR1 reads LNHDA and CDR2 reads SQIVND.

The data were taken from a study of T cell responses to AZD1222 COVID-19 vaccine (dated by TCRdb to the early 2020s). At the level of the whole study: TCR sequencing was performed for roughly 240 trial participants, of whom about 200 were given two doses of AZD1222 and around 25 were given two doses of MenACWY control vaccine. Trial participants were enrolled by age into 18-55, 56-69 and 70-plus year subgroups, with roughly 160, 29 and 62 TCR-sequenced participants respectively. Broader findings and caveats from the paper: Participants were mostly white British and included more females than males, and it was suggested by the authors that clonal diversity may have been underestimated. In the small 56-69-year group, the increase in depth fell short of significance, most likely because of low power. Because no samples from the day 14 peak response were available, repertoires could be characterized only after the peak T cell response. Conclusions about previously exposed vaccinees are limited because only a handful of AZD1222 recipients were SARS-CoV-2 seropositive at baseline. Nearly half of unique spike-specific TCRs reportedly recognized epitopes outside regions mutated in the B.1.351 and B.1.1.7 variants. After two AZD1222 doses, spike-specific TCR breadth and depth were significantly higher than at day 0 and than in MenACWY recipients. Vaccine-associated CD4 TCRs spanned the whole spike protein, with dominant responses in regions 160-218 and 743-854.

The CDR3 regions of human TCRbeta chains were subjected to immunosequencing. As for the original processing: TCRs in the repertoires were matched against a reference library of SARS-CoV-2-specific TCRs that had been generated with the MIRA antigen-specificity platform. Breadth was defined as the fraction of unique TCRs that were SARS-CoV-2-associated, and depth was defined as the fraction of total T cells that were SARS-CoV-2-associated. Using the MIRA data, each spike-specific TCR was assigned both to the spike region to which the TCR was reactive and to a CD4 or CD8 class. Log10-transformed breadth and depth values were compared by one-way ANOVA with Sidak's multiple comparisons tests. Imported from immuneACCESS, the table was reduced by TCRdb to in-frame sequences with V and J called. These copies leave out some clones; in studies compared against another copy, an unresolved V gene accounts for under half, and the cause of the remainder is not known. V and J calls and clone size come straight from that table; D and trimming were deduced from the DNA. The sample table shows 150,000 to 200,000 clones, and 88% are seen once. The ten largest clones represent roughly 26% of the sample.

Recombination linked TRBV19 to TRBJ2-7; 10 bases in the junction line up with TRBD1. The source of this sequence is an adult who received the AZD1222 COVID-19 vaccine. The specimen comprised peripheral blood, sampled 28 days after the second AZD1222 dose. The sequence in DNA is TGTGCCAGTAGTATAGGACAGGGGGCCGGCGAGCAGTACTTC. Its protein reads: CASSIGQGAGEQYF.